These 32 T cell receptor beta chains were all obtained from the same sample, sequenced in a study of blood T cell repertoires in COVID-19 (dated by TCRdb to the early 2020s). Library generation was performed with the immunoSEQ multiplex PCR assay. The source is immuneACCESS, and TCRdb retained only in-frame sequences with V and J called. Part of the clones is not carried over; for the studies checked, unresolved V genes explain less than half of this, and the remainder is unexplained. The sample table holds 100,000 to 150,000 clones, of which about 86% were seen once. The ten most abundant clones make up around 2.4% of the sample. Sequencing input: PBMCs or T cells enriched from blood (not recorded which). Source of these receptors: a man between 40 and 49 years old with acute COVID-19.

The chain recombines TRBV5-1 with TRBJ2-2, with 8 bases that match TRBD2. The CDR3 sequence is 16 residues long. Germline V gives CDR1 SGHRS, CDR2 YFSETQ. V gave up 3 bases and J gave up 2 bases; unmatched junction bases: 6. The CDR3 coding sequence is TGCGCCAGCAGCTGGGCCGGGGGGGCCAACACCGGGGAGCTGTTTTTT. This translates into CASSWAGGANTGELFF.

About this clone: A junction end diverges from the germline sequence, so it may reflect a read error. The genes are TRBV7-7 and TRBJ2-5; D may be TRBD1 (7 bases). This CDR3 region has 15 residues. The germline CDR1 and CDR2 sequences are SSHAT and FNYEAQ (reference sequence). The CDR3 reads CASSLGGYRGETQYF. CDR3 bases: TGTGCTAGCAGCTTGGGGGGATACAGGGGAGAGACCCAGTACTTC.

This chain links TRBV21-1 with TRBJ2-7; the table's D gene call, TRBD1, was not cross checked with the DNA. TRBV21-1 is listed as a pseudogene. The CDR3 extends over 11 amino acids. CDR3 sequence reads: CASKPSTGQYF. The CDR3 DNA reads TGTGCCAGCAAGCCTTCGACAGGGCAGTACTTC.

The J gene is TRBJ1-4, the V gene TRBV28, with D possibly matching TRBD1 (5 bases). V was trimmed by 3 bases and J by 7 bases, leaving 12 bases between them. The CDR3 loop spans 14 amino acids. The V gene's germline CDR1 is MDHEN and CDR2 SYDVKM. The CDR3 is CASSFSQGGEKLFF. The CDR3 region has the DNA TGTGCCAGCAGTTTCTCCCAGGGCGGTGAAAAACTGTTTTTT.

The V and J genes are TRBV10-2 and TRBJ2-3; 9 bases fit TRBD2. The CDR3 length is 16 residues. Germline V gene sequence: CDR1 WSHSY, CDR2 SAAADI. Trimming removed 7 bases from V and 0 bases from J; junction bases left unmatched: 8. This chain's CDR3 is CASTPRGGASTDTQYF. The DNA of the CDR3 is TGCGCCAGCACCCCCCGCGGGGGGGCTAGCACAGATACGCAGTATTTT.

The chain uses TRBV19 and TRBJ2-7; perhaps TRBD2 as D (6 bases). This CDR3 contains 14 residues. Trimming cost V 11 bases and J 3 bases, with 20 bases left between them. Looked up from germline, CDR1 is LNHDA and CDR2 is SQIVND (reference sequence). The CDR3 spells CASNPGTGDYEQYF. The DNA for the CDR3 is TGTGCCTCTAACCCCGGGACTGGGGACTACGAGCAGTACTTC.

The CDR3 DNA sequence: TGCGCCAGCAGCTCGGCGGGAGGGCCGGAGACCCAGTACTTC. It translates to CASSSAGGPETQYF. The chain couples TRBV5-1 to TRBJ2-5; 9 nucleotides line up with TRBD2. Germline-derived CDR1 and CDR2 are SGHRS and YFSETQ. The CDR3 is made up of 14 amino acids. V lost 3 bases to trimming and J lost 5 bases; unmatched junction nucleotides: 5.

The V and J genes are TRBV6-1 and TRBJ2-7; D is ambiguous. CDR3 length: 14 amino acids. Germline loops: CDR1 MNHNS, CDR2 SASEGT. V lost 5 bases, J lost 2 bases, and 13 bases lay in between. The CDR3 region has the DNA TGTGCCAGCAGTTCCGGAGCACCGGCCTACGAGCAGTACTTC. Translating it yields CASSSGAPAYEQYF.

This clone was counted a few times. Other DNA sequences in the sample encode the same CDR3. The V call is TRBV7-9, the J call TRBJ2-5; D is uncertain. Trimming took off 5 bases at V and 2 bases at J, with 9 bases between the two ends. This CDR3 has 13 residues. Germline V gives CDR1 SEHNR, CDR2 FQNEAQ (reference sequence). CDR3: CASSRGSQETQYF. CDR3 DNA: TGTGCCAGCAGCCGCGGCTCTCAAGAGACCCAGTACTTC.

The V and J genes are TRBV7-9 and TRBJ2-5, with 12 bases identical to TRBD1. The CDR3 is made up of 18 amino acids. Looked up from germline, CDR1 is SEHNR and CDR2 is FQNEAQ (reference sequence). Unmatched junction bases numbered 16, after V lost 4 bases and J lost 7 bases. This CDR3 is CASSSEGGGQGAFGTQYF. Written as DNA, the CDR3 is TGTGCCAGCAGCTCCGAGGGAGGGGGACAGGGGGCGTTTGGGACCCAGTACTTC.

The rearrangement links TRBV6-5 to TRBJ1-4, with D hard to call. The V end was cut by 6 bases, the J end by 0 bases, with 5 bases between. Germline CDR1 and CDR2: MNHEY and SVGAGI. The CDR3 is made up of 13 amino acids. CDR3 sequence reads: CASRRATNEKLFF. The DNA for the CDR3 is TGTGCCAGCAGACGGGCAACTAATGAAAAACTGTTTTTT.

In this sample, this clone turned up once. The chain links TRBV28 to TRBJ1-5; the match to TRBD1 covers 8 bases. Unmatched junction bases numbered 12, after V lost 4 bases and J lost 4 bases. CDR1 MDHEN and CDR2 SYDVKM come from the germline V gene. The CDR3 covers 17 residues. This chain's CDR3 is CASSSHTGGVRNQPQHF. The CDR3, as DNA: TGTGCCAGCAGTTCTCATACAGGGGGAGTGCGAAATCAGCCCCAGCATTTT.

The CDR3 reads CASSNDGGSSGNTIYF. The CDR3 DNA follows: TGTGCCAGCTCCAACGACGGCGGAAGCTCTGGAAACACCATATATTTT. The chain employs TRBV18 and TRBJ1-3; no clear D. Per the germline V gene, CDR1 is KGHSH and CDR2 is LQKENI. The V end lost 6 bases, the J end lost 0 bases, and 15 bases lay between the germline ends. This CDR3 has 16 residues.

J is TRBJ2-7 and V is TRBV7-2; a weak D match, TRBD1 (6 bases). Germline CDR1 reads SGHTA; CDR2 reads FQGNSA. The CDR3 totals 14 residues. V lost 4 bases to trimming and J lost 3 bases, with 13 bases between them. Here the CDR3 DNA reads TGTGCCAGCAGCTCAGCTGGACAGATCTACGAGCAGTACTTC. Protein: CASSSAGQIYEQYF.

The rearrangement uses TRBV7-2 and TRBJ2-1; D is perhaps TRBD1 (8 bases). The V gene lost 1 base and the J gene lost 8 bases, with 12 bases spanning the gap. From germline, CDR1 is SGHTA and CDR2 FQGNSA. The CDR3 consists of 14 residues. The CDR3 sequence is CASSLDRGGDEQFF. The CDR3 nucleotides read TGTGCCAGCAGCTTAGACAGGGGGGGGGATGAGCAGTTCTTC. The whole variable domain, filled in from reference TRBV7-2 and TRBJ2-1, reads GAGVSQSPSNKVTEKGKDVELRCDPISGHTALYWYRQSLGQGLEFLIYFQGNSAPDKSGLPSDRFSAERTGGSVSTLTIQRTQQEDSAVYLCASSLDRGGDEQFFGPGTRLTVL.

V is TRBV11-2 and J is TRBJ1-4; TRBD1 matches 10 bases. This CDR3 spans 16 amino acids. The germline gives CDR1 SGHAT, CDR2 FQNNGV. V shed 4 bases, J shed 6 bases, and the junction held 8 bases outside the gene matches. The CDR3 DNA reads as TGTGCCAGCAGCTCGCCGGGACAGGGGCCCGATGAAAAACTGTTTTTT. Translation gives CASSSPGQGPDEKLFF.

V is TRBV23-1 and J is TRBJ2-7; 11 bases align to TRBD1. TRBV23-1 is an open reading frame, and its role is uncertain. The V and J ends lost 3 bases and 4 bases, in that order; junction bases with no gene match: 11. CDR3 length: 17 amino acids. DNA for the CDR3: TGCGCCAGCAGTCATCCCGGACAGGGGGCGATACTTTACGAGCAGTACTTC. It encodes CASSHPGQGAILYEQYF.

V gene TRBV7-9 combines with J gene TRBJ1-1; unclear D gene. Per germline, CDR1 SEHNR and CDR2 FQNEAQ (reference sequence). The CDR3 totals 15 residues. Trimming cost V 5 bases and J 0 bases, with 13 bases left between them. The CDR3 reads CASSTRALMNTEAFF. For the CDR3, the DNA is TGTGCCAGCAGCACGCGGGCACTCATGAACACTGAAGCTTTCTTT.

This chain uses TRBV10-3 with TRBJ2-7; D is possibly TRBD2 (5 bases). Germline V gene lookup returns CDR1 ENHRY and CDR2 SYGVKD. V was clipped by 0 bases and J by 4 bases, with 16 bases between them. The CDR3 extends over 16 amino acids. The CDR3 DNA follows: TGTGCCATCAGTGAGTCGAAGAGACTAACCTTTTACGAGCAGTACTTC. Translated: CAISESKRLTFYEQYF.

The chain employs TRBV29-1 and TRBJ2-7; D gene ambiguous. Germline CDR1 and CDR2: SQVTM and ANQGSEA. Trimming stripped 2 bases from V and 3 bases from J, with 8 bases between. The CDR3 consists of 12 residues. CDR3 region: CSVEQRDYEQYF. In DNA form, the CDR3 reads TGCAGCGTTGAACAACGAGACTACGAGCAGTACTTC.

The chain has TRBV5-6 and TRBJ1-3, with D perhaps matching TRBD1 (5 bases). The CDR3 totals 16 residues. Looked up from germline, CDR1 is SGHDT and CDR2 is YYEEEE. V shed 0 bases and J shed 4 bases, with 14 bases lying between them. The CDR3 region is CASSLGRGTDGNTIYF. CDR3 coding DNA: TGTGCCAGCAGCTTGGGGCGGGGGACTGACGGAAACACCATATATTTT.

In DNA, the CDR3 is TGTGCCAGCAGCAGGACAGGGGAAGGAGGAGATACGCAGTATTTT. The encoded protein is CASSRTGEGGDTQYF. The chain has TRBV6-4 and TRBJ2-3; the match to TRBD1 covers 9 bases. The CDR3 length is 15 residues. CDR1 and CDR2 (germline): MRHNA, SNTAGT. With 6 bases clipped from V and 5 bases from J, the junction kept 9 bases outside the gene matches.

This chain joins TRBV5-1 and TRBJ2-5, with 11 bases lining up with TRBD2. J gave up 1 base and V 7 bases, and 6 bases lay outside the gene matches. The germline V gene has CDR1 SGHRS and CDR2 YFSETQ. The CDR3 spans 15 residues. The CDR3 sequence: CASLLGTSGQETQYF. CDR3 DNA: TGCGCCAGCCTGCTGGGGACTAGCGGCCAAGAGACCCAGTACTTC.

For the CDR3, the DNA is TGCGCCAGCAGCTCGGGACAGGAGAACACTGAAGCTTTCTTT. The encoded protein is CASSSGQENTEAFF. The V gene is TRBV5-1, the J gene TRBJ1-1; TRBD1 matches at 8 bases. This CDR3 spans 14 amino acids. Germline-derived CDR1 and CDR2 are SGHRS and YFSETQ. Trimming removed 3 bases from V and 1 base from J; junction bases left unmatched: 2. Supplemented by reference TRBV5-1 and TRBJ1-1, the full variable domain reads KAGVTQTPRYLIKTRGQQVTLSCSPISGHRSVSWYQQTPGQGLQFLFEYFSETQRNKGNFPGRFSGRQFSNSRSEMNVSTLELGDSALYLCASSSGQENTEAFFGQGTRLTVV.

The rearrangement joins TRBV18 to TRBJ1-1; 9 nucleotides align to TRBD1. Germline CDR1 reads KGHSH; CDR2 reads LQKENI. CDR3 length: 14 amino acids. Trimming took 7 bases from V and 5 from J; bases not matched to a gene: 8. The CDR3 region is CASYETGGETEAFF. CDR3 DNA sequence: TGTGCCAGCTACGAGACAGGGGGGGAGACTGAAGCTTTCTTT.

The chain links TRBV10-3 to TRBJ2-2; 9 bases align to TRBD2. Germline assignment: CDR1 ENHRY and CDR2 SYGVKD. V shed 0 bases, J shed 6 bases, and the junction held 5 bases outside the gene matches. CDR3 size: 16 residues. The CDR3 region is CAISESASGASGELFF. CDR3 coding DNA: TGTGCCATCAGTGAGTCAGCTAGCGGGGCCTCCGGGGAGCTGTTTTTT.

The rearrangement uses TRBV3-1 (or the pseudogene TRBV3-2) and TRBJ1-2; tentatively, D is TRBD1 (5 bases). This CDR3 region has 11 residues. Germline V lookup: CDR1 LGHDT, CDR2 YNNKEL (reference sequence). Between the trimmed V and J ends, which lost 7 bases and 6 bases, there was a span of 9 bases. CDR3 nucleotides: TGTGCCAGCAAAACAGGTCATGGCTACACCTTC. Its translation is CASKTGHGYTF.

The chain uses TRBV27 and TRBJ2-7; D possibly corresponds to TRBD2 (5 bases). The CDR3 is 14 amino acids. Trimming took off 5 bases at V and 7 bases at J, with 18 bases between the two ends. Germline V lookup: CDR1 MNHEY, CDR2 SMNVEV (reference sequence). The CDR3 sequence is CASSTTGLPEEQYF. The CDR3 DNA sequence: TGTGCCAGCAGTACCACCGGACTTCCGGAGGAGCAGTACTTC.

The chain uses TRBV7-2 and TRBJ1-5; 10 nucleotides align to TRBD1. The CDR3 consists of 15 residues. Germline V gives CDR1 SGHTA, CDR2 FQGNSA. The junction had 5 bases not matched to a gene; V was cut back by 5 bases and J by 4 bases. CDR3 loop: CASSPQDRGNQPQHF. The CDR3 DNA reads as TGTGCCAGCAGCCCTCAGGACAGGGGGAATCAGCCCCAGCATTTT.

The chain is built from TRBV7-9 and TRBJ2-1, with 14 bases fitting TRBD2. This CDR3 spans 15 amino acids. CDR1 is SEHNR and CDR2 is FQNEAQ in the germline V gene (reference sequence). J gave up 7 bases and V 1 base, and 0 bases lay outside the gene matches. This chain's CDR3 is CASSLGTSGRNEQFF. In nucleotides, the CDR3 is TGTGCCAGCAGCTTAGGGACTAGCGGGAGGAATGAGCAGTTCTTC.

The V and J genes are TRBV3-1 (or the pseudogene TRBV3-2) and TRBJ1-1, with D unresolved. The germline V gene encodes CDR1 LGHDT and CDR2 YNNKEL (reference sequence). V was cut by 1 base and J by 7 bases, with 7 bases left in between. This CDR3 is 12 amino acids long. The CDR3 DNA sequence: TGTGCCAGCAGCCAAGCAGGTAATGAAGCTTTCTTT. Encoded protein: CASSQAGNEAFF.

In DNA, the CDR3 is TGTGCCAGCAGCAAAGGTCCCCAGGGTATCGATGGCTACACCTTC. Encoded protein: CASSKGPQGIDGYTF. This rearrangement joins TRBV21-1 to TRBJ1-2; no DNA check was done on the table's D call, TRBD1. TRBV21-1 is a recognized pseudogene. This CDR3 has 15 amino acids.